The 18 T cell receptor beta chains in this list originate from one sample, sequenced in a study of blood T cell repertoires in COVID-19. Measured with immunoSEQ multiplex PCR; TCRdb has only the in-frame clones, and not every one. The sample carries 250,000 or so clones, just under 90% recorded once. The sequenced sample consisted of PBMCs or T cells enriched from blood (not recorded which). These receptor sequences come from a woman aged 25 to 45 with acute COVID-19.

This clone was detected a few times. Possible read error: a much larger clone is one base away. The rearrangement links TRBV6-2 or TRBV6-3 to TRBJ2-3; D might be TRBD2 (5 bases). Germline CDR1 and CDR2: MNHEY and SVGEGT. V was pared by 2 bases and J by 2 bases, with 5 bases between. The CDR3 runs 13 residues. CDR3 coding DNA: TGTGCCAGCAGTTACCGGGACACAGATACGCAGTATTTT. It yields the protein CASSYRDTDTQYF.

CDR3 DNA sequence: TGTGCCAGCAGCCTCACCACGGGGATCTCTGGGGCCAACGTCCTGACTTTC. This translates into CASSLTTGISGANVLTF. This chain uses TRBV28 with TRBJ2-6, with a possible D match to TRBD2 (5 bases). Germline CDR1 MDHEN, CDR2 SYDVKM. CDR3 size: 17 residues. Trimming removed 6 bases from V and 0 bases from J, with 15 bases in between.

The rearrangement uses TRBV25-1 and TRBJ1-3; D is uncertain. From germline, CDR1 is MGHDK and CDR2 SYGVNS. V was clipped by 2 bases and J by 2 bases, with 19 bases between them. This CDR3 is 18 amino acids long. CDR3 nucleotide sequence: TGTGCCAGCAGTGAAGGTTTAGATCCAATGAATGCTGGAAACACCATATATTTT. Protein sequence: CASSEGLDPMNAGNTIYF.

This clone turned up a few times. The rearrangement links TRBV27 to TRBJ2-7, with 7 bases that match TRBD1. The CDR3 sequence is 13 residues long. With 5 bases clipped from V and 3 bases from J, the junction kept 4 bases outside the gene matches. In germline, CDR1 is MNHEY, CDR2 SMNVEV (reference sequence). The CDR3, as DNA: TGTGCCAGCAGTCCAACAGGGGTCTACGAGCAGTACTTC. This sequence encodes CASSPTGVYEQYF.

The chain links TRBV6-2 or TRBV6-3 to TRBJ2-5, with TRBD2 identical over 10 bases. The CDR3 is 15 residues long. With V trimmed by 4 bases and J by 1 base, 3 bases remained unmatched. Looked up from germline, CDR1 is MNHEY and CDR2 is SVGEGT. The CDR3: CASSSRTSGQETQYF. The CDR3 region has the DNA TGTGCCAGCAGTTCTCGGACTAGCGGCCAAGAGACCCAGTACTTC.

The V gene is TRBV28, the J gene TRBJ1-1; TRBD1 matches 7 bases. Germline values: CDR1 MDHEN, CDR2 SYDVKM. The CDR3 loop spans 17 amino acids. Trimming took 4 bases from V and 4 from J; bases not matched to a gene: 15. CDR3 sequence reads: CASSSPEGAGSGTEAFF. CDR3 nucleotide sequence: TGTGCCAGCAGTTCCCCGGAGGGGGCAGGATCGGGCACTGAAGCTTTCTTT.

The chain recombines TRBV12-3 or TRBV12-4 with TRBJ1-4; no firm D call. The ends were cut back, 6 bases at V and 4 bases at J, with 6 bases in the middle. The CDR3 consists of 12 residues. The CDR3 DNA reads TGTGCCAGCAGGGGCTTTAATGAAAAACTGTTTTTT. The encoded protein is CASRGFNEKLFF.

The J gene is TRBJ2-7, the V gene TRBV5-6, with a weak D call TRBD1 (6 bases). From germline, CDR1 is SGHDT and CDR2 YYEEEE. This CDR3 comprises 13 residues. Trimming pared 4 bases from V and 3 bases from J, leaving 11 bases between. CDR3 region: CASSRAGVYEQYF. DNA for the CDR3: TGTGCCAGCAGCCGAGCAGGGGTCTACGAGCAGTACTTC.

CDR3 coding DNA: TGCAGCGTCGCGGACAGGTATAACGGGGAGCTGTTTTTT. Translated: CSVADRYNGELFF. The V gene is TRBV29-1, the J gene TRBJ2-2, with 7 bases matching TRBD1. This CDR3 is 13 amino acids long. V trimming: 6 bases; J trimming: 7 bases; junction bases outside the gene matches: 8. The germline V gene encodes CDR1 SQVTM and CDR2 ANQGSEA.

The chain employs TRBV7-8 and TRBJ2-3; 9 nucleotides line up with TRBD2. After removal of 1 base from V and 5 bases from J, the junction contained 4 bases not matched to a gene. The CDR3 length is 15 residues. Germline V gene lookup returns CDR1 SGHVS and CDR2 FQNEAQ. The chain's CDR3 is CASSLGGRAGDTQYF. In nucleotides, the CDR3 is TGTGCCAGCAGCTTAGGCGGGAGGGCCGGAGATACGCAGTATTTT.

The rearrangement links TRBV19 to TRBJ1-1; D gene unclear. The V gene's germline CDR1 is LNHDA and CDR2 SQIVND (reference sequence). V lost 0 bases, J lost 1 base, and 9 bases lay in between. This CDR3 has 15 residues. The CDR3 sequence is CASSIDGQPNTEAFF. DNA for the CDR3: TGTGCCAGTAGTATAGATGGGCAGCCGAACACTGAAGCTTTCTTT. The variable domain in full, completed from reference TRBV19 and TRBJ1-1, reads DGGITQSPKYLFRKEGQNVTLSCEQNLNHDAMYWYRQDPGQGLRLIYYSQIVNDFQKGDIAEGYSVSREKKESFPLTVTSAQKNPTAFYLCASSIDGQPNTEAFFGQGTRLTVV.

The V call is TRBV19, the J call TRBJ1-1; maybe TRBD1 (5 bases). The CDR3 totals 10 residues. Germline V gives CDR1 LNHDA, CDR2 SQIVND (reference sequence). V shed 6 bases and J shed 8 bases, with 7 bases lying between them. DNA for the CDR3: TGTGCCAGTAGACACAGGGAAGCTTTCTTT. This encodes CASRHREAFF.

This chain uses TRBV18 with TRBJ2-7; TRBD2 matches at 8 bases. CDR3 length: 14 amino acids. V was pared by 3 bases and J by 6 bases, with 7 bases of the junction left unmatched. Germline CDR1 reads KGHSH; CDR2 reads LQKENI. The CDR3 DNA reads as TGTGCCAGCTCACCCTGGACTAGCCGGACCGAGCAGTACTTC. It translates to CASSPWTSRTEQYF.

V gene TRBV7-3 combines with J gene TRBJ1-1; 7 nucleotides agree with TRBD1. V shed 5 bases, J shed 6 bases, and the junction held 9 bases outside the gene matches. This CDR3 is 14 amino acids long. CDR1 SGHTA and CDR2 FQGTGA come from the germline V gene. The CDR3 spells CASSPQGQSAEAFF. The DNA for the CDR3 is TGTGCCAGCAGCCCACAGGGACAGTCGGCTGAAGCTTTCTTT.

The chain combines TRBV7-9 with TRBJ2-7, with D possibly matching TRBD2 (6 bases). In germline, CDR1 is SEHNR, CDR2 FQNEAQ (reference sequence). V lost 6 bases and J lost 3, with 15 bases in between. This CDR3 spans 14 amino acids. In DNA form, the CDR3 reads TGTGCCAGCAGTAGGTCGGGAGAGAACTACGAGCAGTACTTC. Protein product: CASSRSGENYEQYF. Full variable domain (rest looked up from reference TRBV7-9 and TRBJ2-7): DTGVSQNPRHKITKRGQNVTFRCDPISEHNRLYWYRQTLGQGPEFLTYFQNEAQLEKSRLLSDRFSAERPKGSFSTLEIQRTEQGDSAMYLCASSRSGENYEQYFGPGTRLTVT.

This rearrangement joins TRBV3-1 (or the pseudogene TRBV3-2) to TRBJ2-7, with TRBD2 matching over 11 bases. Trimming took 4 bases from V and 0 from J; bases not matched to a gene: 5. The CDR3 loop spans 16 amino acids. Germline CDR1 reads LGHDT; CDR2 reads YNNKEL (reference sequence). The CDR3 reads CASSPLTSGNSYEQYF. In nucleotides, the CDR3 is TGTGCCAGCAGCCCGCTGACTAGCGGGAACTCCTACGAGCAGTACTTC.

CDR3: CASSTGTGGMINEKLFF. CDR3 DNA: TGTGCCAGCAGCACCGGGACAGGGGGCATGATTAATGAAAAACTGTTTTTT. V gene TRBV7-8 combines with J gene TRBJ1-4, with 12 nucleotides matching TRBD1. Germline V gene sequence: CDR1 SGHVS, CDR2 FQNEAQ. The junction had 8 bases not matched to a gene; V was cut back by 5 bases and J by 4 bases. This CDR3 has 17 residues.

This chain uses TRBV4-1 with TRBJ2-7; 9 nucleotides line up with TRBD1. The CDR3 sequence is 14 residues long. The trim removed 3 bases at V and 5 bases at J, leaving 5 bases unmatched. Germline V gene sequence: CDR1 MGHRA, CDR2 YSYEKL. The CDR3 DNA reads TGCGCCAGCAGCCAGGAACAGGGGGCTAACGAGCAGTACTTC. Its translation: CASSQEQGANEQYF.